The clone carrying this T cell receptor (beta chain) was counted a few times. Its antigen is unknown. TCRdb passed the reads through MiXCR, listing each CDR3 protein once. The sample has about 340,000 distinct CDR3 sequences; about 29% are singletons. The germline V and J ends were trimmed by 0 bases and 7 bases, with 13 bases remaining between them. Per germline, CDR1 SNHLY and CDR2 FYNNEI. The CDR3 is 15 amino acids. This sample stems from a study of T cell repertoires in cytomegalovirus infection. Here the sequenced sample was cultured PBMCs, taken from culture after CMV antigen stimulation. The receptor comes from a human donor in good health (CMV status not recorded). Some clones in this sample may be carry-over from other donors' samples. The chain employs TRBV2 and TRBJ1-5; D ambiguous. The CDR3 protein is CASSEAKTAEQPQHF. The CDR3 coding sequence is TGTGCCAGCAGTGAAGCGAAGACTGCGGAGCAGCCCCAGCATTTT.